This T cell receptor (beta chain) stems from a study of T-cell memory formation after mild COVID-19. Overall study results and limits: A balance of CD4 and CD8 characterized clones contracting day 15 to 85, whereas later expanders leaned CD4+.

This clonotype was seen a few times. Antigen specificity is unknown. TCRdb used MiXCR to reprocess the 5' RACE reads, holding one entry per CDR3 protein. The sample lists some 450,000 distinct CDR3 sequences, approximately 19% occurring once. The CDR3 has 15 amino acids. The V and J ends lost 1 base and 1 base respectively, with 8 bases between them. The source material was PBMCs or a T cell subset sorted from them (not recorded which). The receptor was isolated from a man aged 18 to 35 who had mild COVID-19 (a few samples of this study predate the infection). Cell type and time point are not known. The chain is built from TRBV12-3 or TRBV12-4 and TRBJ1-5, with D uncertain. The CDR3 DNA sequence: TGTGCCAGCAGTTTAGGGGGAGTAAGCAATCAGCCCCAGCATTTT. Translating it yields CASSLGGVSNQPQHF.